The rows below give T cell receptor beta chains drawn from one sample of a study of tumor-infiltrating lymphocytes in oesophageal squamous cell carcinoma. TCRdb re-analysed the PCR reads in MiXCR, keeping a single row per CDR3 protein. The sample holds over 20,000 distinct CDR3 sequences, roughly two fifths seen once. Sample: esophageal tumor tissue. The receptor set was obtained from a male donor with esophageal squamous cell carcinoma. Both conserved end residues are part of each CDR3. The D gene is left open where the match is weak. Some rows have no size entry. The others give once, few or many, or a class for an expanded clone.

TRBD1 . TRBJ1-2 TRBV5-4 CASSSGQGSPTF TGTGCCAGCAGCTCGGGACAGGGGAGTCCCACCTTC
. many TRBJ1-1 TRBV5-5 CASSFGENTEAFF TGTGCCAGCAGCTTTGGTGAGAACACTGAAGCTTTCTTT
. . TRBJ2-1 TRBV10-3 CAISDNYGFNSPLHF TGTGCCATCAGTGACAACTACGGATTTAATTCACCCCTCCACTTC
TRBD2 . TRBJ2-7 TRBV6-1 CASSTLPTSGGAYEQYF TGTGCCAGCAGCACACTTCCCACTAGCGGGGGGGCCTATGAGCAGTACTTC
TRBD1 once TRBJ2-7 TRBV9 CASSVSWDRAYEQYF TGTGCCAGCAGCGTAAGTTGGGACAGGGCCTACGAGCAGTACTTC
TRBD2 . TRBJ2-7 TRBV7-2 CASSLTSGTYEQYF TGTGCCAGCAGCTTGACTAGCGGAACCTACGAGCAGTACTTC
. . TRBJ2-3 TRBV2 CAKLVVSTDTQYF TGTGCCAAGTTAGTGGTGAGCACAGATACGCAGTATTTT
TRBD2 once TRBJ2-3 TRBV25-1 CASSEESRDRGGGTQYF TGTGCCAGCAGTGAAGAGAGCCGGGATCGCGGGGGGGGTACGCAGTATTTT
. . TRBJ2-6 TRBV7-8 CASSLVWGYSPSGANVLTF TGTGCCAGCAGCTTAGTTTGGGGATACTCCCCCTCTGGGGCCAACGTCCTGACTTTC
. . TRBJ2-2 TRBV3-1 CASSQPYRNTGELFF TGTGCCAGCAGCCAACCTTATAGAAACACCGGGGAGCTGTTTTTT
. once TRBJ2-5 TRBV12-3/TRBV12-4 CASSLAGATETQYF TGTGCCAGCAGTTTAGCGGGAGCCACAGAGACCCAGTACTTC
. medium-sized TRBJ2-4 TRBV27 CASSLSKGHIQYF TGTGCCAGCAGTTTGAGTAAGGGACACATTCAGTACTTC
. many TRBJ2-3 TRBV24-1 CATSDLGRGGPDTQYF TGTGCCACCAGTGATTTAGGCAGGGGGGGACCAGATACGCAGTATTTT
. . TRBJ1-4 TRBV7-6 CASSHGEEKLLF TGTGCCAGCAGTCACGGAGAGGAAAAACTGTTGTTT
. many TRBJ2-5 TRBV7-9 CASSLASGAVNEQYF TGTGCCAGCAGCCTCGCTTCCGGGGCCGTTAATGAGCAGTACTTC
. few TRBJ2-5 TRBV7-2 CASSPAWARQETQYF TGTGCCAGCAGCCCTGCATGGGCCCGCCAAGAGACCCAGTACTTC
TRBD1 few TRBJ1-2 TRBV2 CASSKNRGHGYTF TGTGCCAGCAGTAAAAACAGGGGCCATGGCTACACCTTC
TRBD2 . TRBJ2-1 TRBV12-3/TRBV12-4 CASTRSSGAYNEQFF TGTGCCAGCACCCGATCTAGCGGGGCCTACAATGAGCAGTTCTTC
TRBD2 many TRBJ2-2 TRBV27 CASRWLAGAGAGELFF TGTGCCAGCAGATGGTTAGCGGGAGCGGGGGCCGGGGAGCTGTTTTTT
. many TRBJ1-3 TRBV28 CACFTQGNTIYF TGTGCCTGCTTTACCCAGGGAAACACCATATATTTT
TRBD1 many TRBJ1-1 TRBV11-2 CASSLAAGGRGKNTEAFF TGTGCCAGCAGCTTAGCCGCAGGGGGCCGCGGGAAGAACACTGAAGCTTTCTTT
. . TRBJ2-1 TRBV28 CASSLLKINEQFF TGTGCCAGCAGTTTACTGAAAATCAATGAGCAGTTCTTC
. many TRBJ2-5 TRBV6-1 CAIDPGGSETQYF TGTGCCATCGACCCGGGGGGCTCAGAGACCCAGTACTTC
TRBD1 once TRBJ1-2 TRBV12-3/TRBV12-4 CASSLDRAGYTF TGTGCCAGCAGTCTCGACAGGGCCGGCTACACCTTC
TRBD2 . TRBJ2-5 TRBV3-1 CASSQDRLAGGLETQYF TGTGCCAGCAGCCAAGATCGACTAGCGGGGGGCCTGGAGACCCAGTACTTC
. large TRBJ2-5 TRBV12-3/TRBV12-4 CASSLGGTQETQYF TGTGCCAGCAGTTTAGGTGGGACCCAAGAGACCCAGTACTTC
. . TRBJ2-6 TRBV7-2 CASSPGPASFGANVLTF TGTGCCAGCAGCCCGGGACCTGCGAGCTTCGGGGCCAACGTCCTGACTTTC
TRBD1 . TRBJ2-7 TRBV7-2 CASIPGQGGAEQYF TGTGCCAGCATACCGGGACAGGGGGGTGCCGAGCAGTACTTC
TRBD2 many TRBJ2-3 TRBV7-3 CASSQPGLAGSLDTQYF TGTGCCAGCAGCCAACCGGGACTAGCGGGGAGTTTAGATACGCAGTATTTT
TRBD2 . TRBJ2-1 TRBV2 CASSAGTSNNEQFF TGTGCCAGCAGTGCTGGGACTAGTAACAATGAGCAGTTCTTC
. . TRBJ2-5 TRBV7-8 CASSLARGQETQYF TGTGCCAGCAGCTTAGCTAGGGGGCAAGAGACCCAGTACTTC
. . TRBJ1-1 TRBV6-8 CASSYIGDEAFF TGTGCCAGCAGTTACATAGGGGATGAAGCTTTCTTT
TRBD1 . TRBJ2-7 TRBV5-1 CASSIGTGATYEQYF TGCGCCAGCAGCATAGGGACAGGGGCAACCTACGAGCAGTACTTC
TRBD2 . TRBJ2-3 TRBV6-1 CASRPWGGGQGDTQYF TGTGCCAGCAGGCCATGGGGCGGGGGGCAAGGAGATACGCAGTATTTT
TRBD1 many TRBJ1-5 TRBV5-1 CASSFRLPGTGSNQPQHF TGCGCCAGCAGCTTCCGCCTCCCCGGGACAGGCAGCAATCAGCCCCAGCATTTT
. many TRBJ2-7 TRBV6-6 CASSYSSRRDNEQYF TGTGCCAGCAGTTACTCGAGCAGGAGAGACAATGAGCAGTACTTC
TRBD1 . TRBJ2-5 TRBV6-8 CASSQGQGGETQYF TGTGCCAGCAGTCAAGGACAGGGCGGAGAGACCCAGTACTTC